Each of the 8 T cell receptor beta chains below was sequenced from the same sample in a study of blood T cells in healthy people across ages. A second about 7 to 12 cycle PCR used barcoded and J-beta primers. MiXCR was run by TCRdb on the 5' RACE reads, yielding one entry per CDR3 protein. The table shows fewer than 900,000 distinct CDR3 sequences, with roughly 44% occurring only once. Material: blood. The receptors derive from a woman aged 55 to 70 in good health.

This chain joins TRBV28 and TRBJ2-5; TRBD2 agrees at 9 bases. This CDR3 has 16 amino acids. Germline assignment: CDR1 MDHEN and CDR2 SYDVKM. The V gene end was trimmed by 6 bases and the J gene end by 5 bases; junction bases not matched to a gene: 13. In DNA, the CDR3 is TGTGCCAGCAGATCGCGACTAGCGGACCTGAGGGAGACCCAGTACTTC. It specifies CASRSRLADLRETQYF.

The V call is TRBV21-1, the J call TRBJ2-5; TRBD2 reflects the table's D call only, with no check against the DNA. TRBV21-1 is a pseudogene segment. The CDR3 contains 24 residues. The CDR3 coding sequence is TGTGCCAGCAGCAAGTTTAATTTTCCACCCTGTAAGCCCAGTGGGAGGGATTACCAAGAGACCCAGTACTTC. Encoded protein: CASSKFNFPPCKPSGRDYQETQYF.

The chain employs TRBV12-3 or TRBV12-4 and TRBJ2-5; possibly TRBD1 or TRBD2 for D (5 bases each). With 8 bases removed from V and 11 bases from J, the gap between germline ends came to 21 bases. The CDR3 totals 13 residues. The CDR3 sequence: CASLAGTYNEQYF. The CDR3, as DNA: TGTGCCAGCCTGGCAGGGACCTACAATGAGCAGTACTTC.

This chain links TRBV7-2 with TRBJ2-5, with TRBD2 as a possible D gene (7 bases). The CDR3 length is 14 residues. V lost 7 bases and J 0 bases, leaving 12 bases between the germline ends. CDR1 is SGHTA, CDR2 FQGNSA, per germline. CDR3 DNA sequence: TGTGCCAGCAAGAGGGGGGGACACCAAGAGACCCAGTACTTC. This gives the protein CASKRGGHQETQYF.

The V and J genes are TRBV6-2 or TRBV6-3 and TRBJ2-5; D not resolved. The J call may be incorrect, as the DNA end agrees better with TRBJ2-7. CDR3 length: 12 residues. Per the germline V gene, CDR1 is MNHEY and CDR2 is SVGEGT. The CDR3 region has the DNA TGTGCCAGCAGTTACTCGAGGCACGAGCAGTACTTC. This translates into CASSYSRHEQYF.

This clonotype was seen a few times. The chain links TRBV20-1 to TRBJ2-5, with 9 bases matching TRBD2. V shed 3 bases, J shed 1 base, and the junction held 6 bases outside the gene matches. Per the germline V gene, CDR1 is DFQATT and CDR2 is SNEGSKA (reference sequence). The length of the CDR3 is 15 residues. The CDR3: CSASFPSGAQETQYF. CDR3 DNA: TGCAGTGCTAGTTTTCCTAGCGGGGCCCAAGAGACCCAGTACTTC.

V is TRBV18 and J is TRBJ2-1, with 10 bases identical to TRBD2. V shed 5 bases and J 6 bases; nucleotides not matched to a gene: 13. The CDR3 contains 17 residues. Germline V lookup: CDR1 KGHSH, CDR2 LQKENI. The DNA for the CDR3 is TGTGCCAGCTCATCACAGCTTTATAGCGGGAGGAGCAATGAGCAGTTCTTC. This codes for CASSSQLYSGRSNEQFF.

The V and J genes are TRBV9 and TRBJ2-1; unclear D gene. Germline CDR1 reads SGDLS; CDR2 reads YYNGEE. The CDR3 has 14 amino acids. Trimming removed 2 bases at V and 0 bases at J, with 6 bases between. The CDR3 spells CASSVISSYNEQFF. In nucleotides, the CDR3 is TGTGCCAGCAGCGTGATCAGCTCCTACAATGAGCAGTTCTTC. Together with reference TRBV9 and TRBJ2-1, the CDR3 gives the full variable domain: DSGVTQTPKHLITATGQRVTLRCSPRSGDLSVYWYQQSLDQGLQFLIQYYNGEERAKGNILERFSAQQFPDLHSELNLSSLELGDSALYFCASSVISSYNEQFFGPGTRLTVL.